These T cell receptor beta chains were read from a single sample in a study of memory CD4+ T cells and cytomegalovirus serostatus. TCRdb keeps only in-frame clones here, not all; method: immunoSEQ multiplex PCR. The sample shows about 60,000 clones, about 74% of them seen only once. The sequenced material came from memory CD4+ T cells from blood. The receptors derive from an adult in good health and CMV-seronegative. The CDR3 runs from the conserved cysteine through the conserved F or W. Fields, in order: CDR3 DNA, CDR3 protein, J gene, clone size, D gene, V gene. The D gene is left open where the match is weak. Some rows have no size entry. The others give once, few or many, or a class for an expanded clone.

TGTGCTAGTGGGGAATCCGGGACACAGAAATTTTCGACCCAGCATTTT CASGESGTQKFSTQHF TRBJ1-5 NA NA TRBV12-5
TGTGCCAGCAGGAGGACAGGAGATTCACCCCTCCACTTT CASRRTGDSPLHF TRBJ1-6 NA TRBD1 TRBV7-9
TGTGCCAGCAGACGGGAGTTGTTTGCCGGGGAGCTGTTTTTT CASRRELFAGELFF TRBJ2-2 NA NA TRBV6-4
TGTGCCAGCAGTGGGGCAGGGGCCACCGGGGAGCTGTTTTTT CASSGAGATGELFF TRBJ2-2 NA NA TRBV2
TGTGCCAGCAGTGACCTCGGGACAGCCTATGGCTACACCTTC CASSDLGTAYGYTF TRBJ1-2 NA TRBD1 TRBV9
TGTGCCAGCAGCATGGGACAGGGACAAGGCTACACCTTC CASSMGQGQGYTF TRBJ1-2 few TRBD1 TRBV7-2
TGTGCCAGCTCACCACCGACTAGTCCTGGAGATACGCAGTATTTT CASSPPTSPGDTQYF TRBJ2-3 NA NA TRBV18
TGCGCCAGCACCGGGACTTCCAGCTCCTACAATGAGCAGTTCTTC CASTGTSSSYNEQFF TRBJ2-1 NA NA TRBV5-1
TGTGCCAGCAGCAGCCGTGGGGGCAATCAGCCCCAGCATTTT CASSSRGGNQPQHF TRBJ1-5 NA NA TRBV7-9
TGTGCCTGGAGTGGCAGGAGCTACGAGCAGTACTTC CAWSGRSYEQYF TRBJ2-7 NA NA TRBV30
TGTGCCAGCAGCGACTCCCAGGGGGCATGGGGCTACACCTTC CASSDSQGAWGYTF TRBJ1-2 NA TRBD1 TRBV9
TGTGCCAGTAGCTCCTCGGGCCTCGGGAATAGGCCCCAGCATTTT CASSSSGLGNRPQHF TRBJ1-5 few NA TRBV19
TGTGCCAGCAGTTTATCTTCCAGGGATTCCTATGGCTACACCTTC CASSLSSRDSYGYTF TRBJ1-2 NA NA TRBV28
TGTGCCAGTAGTATAGCCAGGGGTTACACTGAAGCTTTCTTT CASSIARGYTEAFF TRBJ1-1 once NA TRBV19
TGTGCCAGCAGCTTGATTTCGGGGGTTAGCAATCAGCCCCAGCATTTT CASSLISGVSNQPQHF TRBJ1-5 NA NA TRBV5-5
TGTGCCTGGAGTCGGGGTAGCGGGAGCGAGCAGTACTTC CAWSRGSGSEQYF TRBJ2-7 NA TRBD2 TRBV30
TGTGCCAGCAAGAGAATGACCGGCCTCTCTGGGGCCAACGTCCTGACTTTC CASKRMTGLSGANVLTF TRBJ2-6 NA NA TRBV5-8
TGTGCCAGCAGTTACTCGACTCGGGGGCCCTACGAGCAGTACTTC CASSYSTRGPYEQYF TRBJ2-7 NA NA TRBV6-5
TGTGCCAGCTCACTAACTATGAGGACTGGATCTGGAAACACCATATATTTT CASSLTMRTGSGNTIYF TRBJ1-3 NA NA TRBV18
TGCGCCAGCAGCTCTAGCGGGAGGGCTGACACCGGGGAGCTGTTTTTT CASSSSGRADTGELFF TRBJ2-2 NA TRBD2 TRBV5-1
TGTGCCAGCAGCCCGTTGGGCGGCGGAAACACCATATATTTT CASSPLGGGNTIYF TRBJ1-3 many NA TRBV14
TGTGCCAGCAGCTTATACCGGGACGAACCCTACGAGCAGTACTTC CASSLYRDEPYEQYF TRBJ2-7 few NA TRBV7-2
TGTGCCGTAGGGGGACAGGGCAATCAGCCCCAGCATTTT CAVGGQGNQPQHF TRBJ1-5 NA TRBD1 TRBV6-1
TGTGCCAGTAGTATCTCAGCTCGTCTGAACACTGAAGCTTTCTTT CASSISARLNTEAFF TRBJ1-1 few NA TRBV19
TGTGCCAGCAGCTTATTTTTTGGGACAGGAAGGACACGGCCCACTAACTATGGCTACACCTTC CASSLFFGTGRTRPTNYGYTF TRBJ1-2 NA TRBD1 TRBV13
TGCAGCTCCCGGGTAGCGGGAGTGGGCGGGGAGCTGTTTTTT CSSRVAGVGGELFF TRBJ2-2 NA TRBD2 TRBV29-1
TGTGCCAGTAGTACTTGGACAGGGGGCAACAATCAGCCCCAGCATTTT CASSTWTGGNNQPQHF TRBJ1-5 once TRBD1 TRBV19
TGTGCCAGCAGTATCCGACAGCAAGAGACCCAGTACTTC CASSIRQQETQYF TRBJ2-5 NA NA TRBV28
TGTGCCAGCAGCTCGACTCCTGAGCAGTACTTC CASSSTPEQYF TRBJ2-7 NA NA TRBV11-2
TGTGCCACCAGCAGAAGGACAGGGAACACTGAAGCTTTCTTT CATSRRTGNTEAFF TRBJ1-1 once TRBD1 TRBV15
TGTGCTAGTGGTTTGGGCTCCGGGACAGGGGTTCCCTACGAGCAGTACTTC CASGLGSGTGVPYEQYF TRBJ2-7 NA TRBD1 TRBV12-5
TGTGCCAGCAGCTCAGGGGGTGGCTACACCTTC CASSSGGGYTF TRBJ1-2 NA TRBD1 TRBV7-9
TGTGCCAGCTCCACCGGGGGGAACACTGAAGCTTTCTTT CASSTGGNTEAFF TRBJ1-1 few NA TRBV18
TGTGCCAGCAGAACGGACGGGGTCACTGAAGCTTTCTTT CASRTDGVTEAFF TRBJ1-1 NA NA TRBV6-6
TGTGCTAGCAGCCCCATTTCGCAAGAGACCCAGTACTTC CASSPISQETQYF TRBJ2-5 NA NA TRBV7-7
TGTGCCAGCAGTGAACGCGGAGGGTTCGTCTATGGCTACACCTTC CASSERGGFVYGYTF TRBJ1-2 NA NA TRBV6-1
TGTGCCAGCAGATCCGGGACAGGCGAAAGCTCACCCCTCCACTTT CASRSGTGESSPLHF TRBJ1-6 NA TRBD1 TRBV7-6
TGTGCCAGTAGTATACTCCAGGGGGGTGGCTACACCTTC CASSILQGGGYTF TRBJ1-2 NA TRBD1 TRBV19
TGTGCCAGCAGCCAAGCTACTAGCGGCTCCTACAATGAGCAGTTCTTC CASSQATSGSYNEQFF TRBJ2-1 NA TRBD2 TRBV4-2
TGTGCCAGCAGTACGAGGCCCGGCAATGAAAAACTGTTTTTT CASSTRPGNEKLFF TRBJ1-4 NA NA TRBV27
TGTGCCAGCAGTCTAACTAGGCGGGTAAGGGAGACCCAGTACTTC CASSLTRRVRETQYF TRBJ2-5 NA NA TRBV27
TGTGCCAGCAACTTACAGGGGGCAGGCAACACTGAAGCTTTCTTT CASNLQGAGNTEAFF TRBJ1-1 NA TRBD1 TRBV6-1
TGTGCCAGCAATCAGGGACCCACTGAAGCTTTCTTT CASNQGPTEAFF TRBJ1-1 NA NA TRBV2
TGCGCCAGCAGCCAGGAGACTAGCGGGGTAGCAGATACGCAGTATTTT CASSQETSGVADTQYF TRBJ2-3 NA TRBD2 TRBV4-1
TGTGCCAGCAGCCAAGAAGCCACCCGTACGTTTCGCTATGGCTACACCTTC CASSQEATRTFRYGYTF TRBJ1-2 NA NA TRBV4-2
TGTGCCAGCAGTTTATCACAGGTCGGCTCCTACGAGCAGTACTTC CASSLSQVGSYEQYF TRBJ2-7 NA NA TRBV27
TGTGCCAGCACAGTTTACGGGACTAGCGGGAATCCCTTGGCCAACGTCCTGACTTTC CASTVYGTSGNPLANVLTF TRBJ2-6 once TRBD2 TRBV28
TGCGCCAGCAGCTTGAATTTGCGGGGGGAAGAAGAGACCCAGTACTTC CASSLNLRGEEETQYF TRBJ2-5 NA TRBD2 TRBV5-1
TGTGCCAGCAGCCCGGTAGGGAATGAAAAACTGTTTTTT CASSPVGNEKLFF TRBJ1-4 NA NA TRBV14